Below, 21 T cell receptor beta chains from the same sample are listed, as sequenced in a study of tumor-infiltrating lymphocytes in localized non-small cell lung cancer. Clones were sequenced by immunoSEQ multiplex PCR, and TCRdb holds only the in-frame ones, with some missing. The sample includes about 12,000 clones, more than 75% of them seen just once. Sequenced sample: lung tumor tissue. Receptors originate from a human donor with non-small cell lung cancer.

This clone turned up a few times. One end of the junction does not line up with germline, which may come from a read error. The V call is TRBV29-1, the J call TRBJ2-7; D may match TRBD1 or TRBD2 (6 bases each). The CDR3 totals 14 residues. Germline CDR1 and CDR2: SQVTM and ANQGSEA. This CDR3 reads CSVEGGGPTSEQYF. The CDR3 DNA follows: TGCAGCGTCGAAGGGGGAGGTCCAACGAGCGAGCAGTACTTC.

This clone was seen only once. The chain combines TRBV28 with TRBJ1-1, with a weak D call TRBD1 (6 bases). V was pared by 7 bases and J by 7 bases, with 10 bases between. Germline CDR1 reads MDHEN; CDR2 reads SYDVKM. The length of the CDR3 is 11 residues. Written as DNA, the CDR3 is TGTGCCAGCAAGAAACAGGGTGAAGCTTTCTTT. Protein product: CASKKQGEAFF. The variable domain in full, with the rest retrieved from reference TRBV28 and TRBJ1-1, is DVKVTQSSRYLVKRTGEKVFLECVQDMDHENMFWYRQDPGLGLRLIYFSYDVKMKEKGDIPEGYSVSREKKERFSLILESASTNQTSMYLCASKKQGEAFFGQGTRLTVV.

The chain has TRBV7-9 and TRBJ2-7, with TRBD2 identical over 13 bases. Germline CDR1 and CDR2: SEHNR and FQNEAQ (reference sequence). There are 17 residues in the CDR3. Trimming at V came to 6 bases and at J to 2 bases, leaving 10 bases not matched to a gene. CDR3 protein: CASSSWGLAGPTYEQYF. For the CDR3, the DNA is TGTGCCAGCAGTTCCTGGGGACTAGCGGGACCTACCTACGAGCAGTACTTC.

The V gene is TRBV30, the J gene TRBJ1-4; 8 bases fit TRBD1. This CDR3 comprises 16 residues. From germline, CDR1 is GTSNPN and CDR2 SVGIG (reference sequence). The V segment lost 0 bases and the J segment 9 bases; nucleotides outside the gene matches: 12. CDR3 sequence: CAWSVSGGGSLQKLFF. The CDR3 DNA sequence: TGTGCCTGGAGTGTTTCAGGGGGCGGTTCCTTGCAAAAACTGTTTTTT.

The J gene is TRBJ2-7, the V gene TRBV5-4; 13 bases line up with TRBD2. Per germline, CDR1 SGHNT and CDR2 YYREEE (reference sequence). V lost 4 bases, J lost 5 bases, and 9 bases stayed unmatched. The CDR3 loop spans 16 amino acids. This CDR3 is CASSLPPGLAGNEQYF. As DNA, the CDR3 is TGTGCCAGCAGCCTGCCGCCGGGACTAGCGGGGAACGAGCAGTACTTC.

The chain couples TRBV5-1 to TRBJ2-1; TRBD2 matches 9 bases. Germline CDR1 reads SGHRS; CDR2 reads YFSETQ. The CDR3 consists of 16 residues. V dropped 4 bases and J dropped 2; count of bases not matched to a gene: 7. The CDR3, as DNA: TGCGCCAGCAGCCCCAGGCGGGAGGGCACCTACAATGAGCAGTTCTTC. It codes for CASSPRREGTYNEQFF.

The chain employs TRBV15 and TRBJ1-4; no definite D call. Deletions cut 0 bases from V and 8 bases from J, with 13 bases between. This CDR3 is built from 15 residues. CDR1 is LNHNV and CDR2 is YYDKDF in the germline V gene (reference sequence). The DNA for the CDR3 is TGTGCCACCAGCAGAGATCGAGAGGTGGGGGAAAAACTGTTTTTT. It yields the protein CATSRDREVGEKLFF.

The chain joins TRBV9 to TRBJ2-7; D call uncertain. This CDR3 comprises 14 residues. The germline V gene has CDR1 SGDLS and CDR2 YYNGEE. V was pared by 0 bases and J by 5 bases, with 12 bases between. The CDR3 is CASSVGENRHEQYF. CDR3 sequence (DNA): TGTGCCAGCAGCGTAGGAGAGAATCGACACGAGCAGTACTTC.

V is TRBV7-2 and J is TRBJ2-5, with 12 nucleotides matching TRBD2. V lost 2 bases and J lost 5; bases outside the gene matches: 6. The CDR3 has 16 amino acids. The germline gives CDR1 SGHTA, CDR2 FQGNSA. The CDR3 DNA is TGTGCCAGCAGCTTACTGTGGCTAGCGGGGGGGGAGACCCAGTACTTC. This sequence encodes CASSLLWLAGGETQYF.

V is TRBV5-1 and J is TRBJ1-1, with 7 bases fitting TRBD1. Per germline, CDR1 SGHRS and CDR2 YFSETQ. V lost 4 bases, J lost 5 bases, and 11 bases stayed unmatched. This CDR3 has 15 amino acids. CDR3 protein: CASSPRDSLGTEAFF. CDR3 DNA sequence: TGCGCCAGCAGCCCTCGGGACAGCCTAGGGACTGAAGCTTTCTTT.

V gene TRBV10-3 combines with J gene TRBJ2-2; 14 bases match TRBD2. The germline gives CDR1 ENHRY, CDR2 SYGVKD. CDR3 length: 17 residues. The V segment lost 10 bases and the J segment 4 bases; nucleotides outside the gene matches: 11. CDR3 amino acids: CATRLAGGGSSTGELFF. CDR3 nucleotides: TGTGCCACGCGACTAGCGGGAGGGGGCTCTAGCACCGGGGAGCTGTTTTTT.

The chain has TRBV7-2 and TRBJ2-5; D perhaps matches TRBD2 (6 bases). The V and J ends lost 0 bases and 3 bases respectively, with 8 bases between them. This CDR3 has 14 residues. Germline loops: CDR1 SGHTA, CDR2 FQGNSA. CDR3 protein: CASSLATGEETQYF. The CDR3, as DNA: TGTGCCAGCAGCTTAGCGACGGGGGAAGAGACCCAGTACTTC.

The chain recombines TRBV6-1 with TRBJ2-5; 12 nucleotides line up with TRBD2. Germline CDR1 reads MNHNS; CDR2 reads SASEGT. CDR3 size: 15 residues. J was trimmed by 1 base and V by 8 bases; bases with no gene match: 5. CDR3 amino acids: CASGLAGSSQETQYF. In DNA, the CDR3 is TGTGCCAGCGGACTAGCGGGATCCTCCCAAGAGACCCAGTACTTC.

The V call is TRBV19, the J call TRBJ1-4, with TRBD1 identical over 7 bases. The V gene's germline CDR1 is LNHDA and CDR2 SQIVND (reference sequence). The CDR3 spans 17 residues. The ends lost 3 bases at V and 4 bases at J; junction bases unmatched: 11. CDR3 bases: TGTGCCAGTAGTATCGATAGAGGGACAGCCTTTAATGAAAAACTGTTTTTT. This gives the protein CASSIDRGTAFNEKLFF.

V and J are TRBV28 and TRBJ1-1, with unresolved D. Germline V gives CDR1 MDHEN, CDR2 SYDVKM. There are 11 residues in the CDR3. Trimming pared 6 bases from V and 9 bases from J, leaving 11 bases between. The CDR3 sequence: CASSLGWKAFF. In nucleotides, the CDR3 is TGTGCCAGCAGCCTAGGTTGGAAAGCTTTCTTT.

The chain recombines TRBV18 with TRBJ2-3; 8 bases are shared with TRBD1. J lost 0 bases, V lost 6 bases, and 5 bases had no gene match. From germline, CDR1 is KGHSH and CDR2 LQKENI. This CDR3 spans 15 amino acids. The CDR3 nucleotides are TGTGCCAGCTCCCTGACAGGGGCTAGCACAGATACGCAGTATTTT. Translating gives CASSLTGASTDTQYF.

The chain carries TRBV20-1 and TRBJ2-5; D is unresolved. V shed 4 bases and J shed 1 base, with 1 base lying between them. CDR1 is DFQATT and CDR2 is SNEGSKA in the germline V gene (reference sequence). CDR3 length equals 10 residues. CDR3 nucleotide sequence: TGCAGTGCTATCCAAGAGACCCAGTACTTC. Protein sequence: CSAIQETQYF.

This clone was seen a handful of times. This sequence joins TRBV7-8 and TRBJ2-5; 8 bases map to TRBD1. The ends lost 1 base at V and 2 bases at J; junction bases unmatched: 9. This CDR3 comprises 17 residues. Germline CDR1 is SGHVS and CDR2 is FQNEAQ. The CDR3 bases are TGTGCCAGCAGCTTAGTCCGGACAGGGAAGGGGCAAGAGACCCAGTACTTC. Translating gives CASSLVRTGKGQETQYF.

The gene calls are TRBV7-2 and TRBJ2-3; 8 bases map to TRBD1. The CDR3 totals 15 residues. Germline V gene data show CDR1 as SGHTA and CDR2 as FQGNSA. J was trimmed by 5 bases and V by 4 bases; bases with no gene match: 8. The CDR3 DNA reads TGTGCCAGCAGCTGGCGGACAGGGAAGCAAGATACGCAGTATTTT. Residues: CASSWRTGKQDTQYF.

J is TRBJ1-1 and V is TRBV20-1; TRBD1 aligns across 7 bases. CDR1 and CDR2 (germline): DFQATT, SNEGSKA (reference sequence). This CDR3 has 11 residues. The CDR3: CRGTANTEAFF. The CDR3 DNA sequence: TGCAGGGGGACAGCGAACACTGAAGCTTTCTTT.

This clone was detected once. This chain uses TRBV6-1 with TRBJ1-5, with D perhaps matching TRBD1 (5 bases). Germline-derived CDR1 and CDR2 are MNHNS and SASEGT. V lost 6 bases and J lost 11, with 20 bases in between. The CDR3 length is 14 residues. The CDR3 region is CASRGDFGAGAQHF. DNA for the CDR3: TGTGCCAGCAGGGGGGACTTTGGCGCGGGGGCCCAGCATTTT.